The present TCR beta chain was sequenced within a study of blood T cell repertoires in COVID-19. The assay was immunoSEQ multiplex PCR, and TCRdb's table has in-frame clones only and misses some. The sample includes roughly 20,000 clones, 70% to 90% of them seen just once. CDR3 length equals 15 residues. The germline V gene has CDR1 GTSNPN and CDR2 SVGIG (reference sequence). The trim removed 0 bases at V and 6 bases at J, leaving 4 bases unmatched. In its sample, this clone was seen once. This sequence was found in a human donor in a cohort sampled during active COVID-19. The sequenced material came from peripheral blood. The chain uses TRBV30 and TRBJ2-1; 11 bases match TRBD2. CDR3 loop: CAWSVVAGGLNEQFF. Written as DNA, the CDR3 is TGTGCCTGGAGTGTGGTAGCGGGAGGGCTCAATGAGCAGTTCTTC.